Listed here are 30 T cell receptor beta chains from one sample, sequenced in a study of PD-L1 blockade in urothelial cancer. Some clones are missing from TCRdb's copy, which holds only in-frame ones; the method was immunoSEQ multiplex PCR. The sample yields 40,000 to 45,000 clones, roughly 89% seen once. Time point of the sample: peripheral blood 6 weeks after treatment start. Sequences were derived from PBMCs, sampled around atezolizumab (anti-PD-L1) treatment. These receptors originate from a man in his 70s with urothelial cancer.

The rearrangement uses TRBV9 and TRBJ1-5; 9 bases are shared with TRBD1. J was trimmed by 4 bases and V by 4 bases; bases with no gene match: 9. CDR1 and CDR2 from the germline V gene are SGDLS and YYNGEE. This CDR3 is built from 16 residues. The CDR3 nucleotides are TGTGCCAGCAGCCAGTGGGGACAGGGAAGGAATCAGCCCCAGCATTTT. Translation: CASSQWGQGRNQPQHF.

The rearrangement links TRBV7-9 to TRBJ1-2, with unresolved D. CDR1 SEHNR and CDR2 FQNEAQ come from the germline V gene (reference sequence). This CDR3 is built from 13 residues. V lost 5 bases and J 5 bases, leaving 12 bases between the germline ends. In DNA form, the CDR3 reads TGTGCCAGCAGCCCTTTCCGAGATTATGGCTACACCTTC. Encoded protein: CASSPFRDYGYTF.

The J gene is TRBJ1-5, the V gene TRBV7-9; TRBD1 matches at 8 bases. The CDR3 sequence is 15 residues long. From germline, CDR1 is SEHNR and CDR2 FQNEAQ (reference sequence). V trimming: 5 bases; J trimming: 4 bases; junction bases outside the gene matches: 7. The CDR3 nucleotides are TGTGCCAGCAGCCCCGGACAGGGAAATAATCAGCCCCAGCATTTT. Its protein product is CASSPGQGNNQPQHF.

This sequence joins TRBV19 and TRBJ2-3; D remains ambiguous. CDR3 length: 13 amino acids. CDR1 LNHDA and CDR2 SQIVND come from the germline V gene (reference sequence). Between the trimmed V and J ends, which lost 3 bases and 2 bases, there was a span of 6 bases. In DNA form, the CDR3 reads TGTGCCAGTAGTATCTCCTTCACAGATACGCAGTATTTT. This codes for CASSISFTDTQYF.

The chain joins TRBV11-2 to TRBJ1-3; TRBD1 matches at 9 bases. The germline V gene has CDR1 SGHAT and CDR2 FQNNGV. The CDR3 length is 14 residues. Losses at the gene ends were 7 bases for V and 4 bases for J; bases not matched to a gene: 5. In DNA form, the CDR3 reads TGTGCCAGCACAAGACAGGGGGTCGGAAACACCATATATTTT. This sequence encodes CASTRQGVGNTIYF.

CDR3 amino acids: CASSYESRDYEQYF. The CDR3 DNA reads TGTGCCAGCAGCTATGAATCCAGGGACTACGAGCAGTACTTC. The V gene is TRBV6-5, the J gene TRBJ2-7; the D gene is possibly TRBD1 (5 bases). Germline V gene lookup returns CDR1 MNHEY and CDR2 SVGAGI. Trimming pared 6 bases from V and 3 bases from J, leaving 15 bases between. The CDR3 spans 14 residues.

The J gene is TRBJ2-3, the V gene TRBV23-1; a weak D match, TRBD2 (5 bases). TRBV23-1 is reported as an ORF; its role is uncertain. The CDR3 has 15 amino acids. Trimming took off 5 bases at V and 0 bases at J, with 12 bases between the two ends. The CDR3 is CASSFRRPSTDTQYF. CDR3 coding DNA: TGCGCCAGCAGTTTTAGGAGGCCTAGCACAGATACGCAGTATTTT.

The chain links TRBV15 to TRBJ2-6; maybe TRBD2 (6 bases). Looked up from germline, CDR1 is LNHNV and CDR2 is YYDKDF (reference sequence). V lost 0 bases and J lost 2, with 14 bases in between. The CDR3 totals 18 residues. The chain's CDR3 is CATSRDRGLRTGANVLTF. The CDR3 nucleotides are TGTGCCACCAGCAGAGATAGGGGACTTCGGACTGGGGCCAACGTCCTGACTTTC.

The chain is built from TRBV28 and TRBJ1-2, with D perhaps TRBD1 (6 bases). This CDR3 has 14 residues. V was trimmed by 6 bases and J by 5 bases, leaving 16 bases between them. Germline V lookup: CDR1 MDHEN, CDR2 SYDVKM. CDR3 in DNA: TGTGCCAGCAGGTCTAGACAGGTCGGGTATGGCTACACCTTC. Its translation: CASRSRQVGYGYTF.

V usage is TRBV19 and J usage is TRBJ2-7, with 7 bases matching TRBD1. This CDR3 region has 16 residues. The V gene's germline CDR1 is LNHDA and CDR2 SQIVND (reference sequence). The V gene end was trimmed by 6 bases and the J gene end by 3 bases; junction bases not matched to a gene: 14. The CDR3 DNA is TGTGCCAGTAGCAAAAGGGCCGGGACAGCTGGCTACGAGCAGTACTTC. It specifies CASSKRAGTAGYEQYF.

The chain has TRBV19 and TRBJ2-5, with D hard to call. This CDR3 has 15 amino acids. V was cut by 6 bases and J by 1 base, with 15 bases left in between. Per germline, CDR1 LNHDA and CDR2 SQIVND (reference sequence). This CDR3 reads CASSLPGRVQETQYF. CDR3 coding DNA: TGTGCCAGTAGCCTTCCCGGTCGTGTCCAAGAGACCCAGTACTTC.

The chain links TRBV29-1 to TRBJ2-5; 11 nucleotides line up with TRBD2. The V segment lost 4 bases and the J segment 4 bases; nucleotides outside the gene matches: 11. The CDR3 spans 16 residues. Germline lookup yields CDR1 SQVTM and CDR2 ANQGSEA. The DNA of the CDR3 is TGCAGCGTTGCTCGTGGAACTAGCGGGAGTGGAGAGACCCAGTACTTC. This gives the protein CSVARGTSGSGETQYF.

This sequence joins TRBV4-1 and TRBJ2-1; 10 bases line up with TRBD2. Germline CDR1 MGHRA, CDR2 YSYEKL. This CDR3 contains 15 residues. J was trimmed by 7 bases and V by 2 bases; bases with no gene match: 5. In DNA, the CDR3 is TGCGCCAGCAGCCAACGGACTAGCGGAGGTAATGAGCAGTTCTTC. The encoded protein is CASSQRTSGGNEQFF.

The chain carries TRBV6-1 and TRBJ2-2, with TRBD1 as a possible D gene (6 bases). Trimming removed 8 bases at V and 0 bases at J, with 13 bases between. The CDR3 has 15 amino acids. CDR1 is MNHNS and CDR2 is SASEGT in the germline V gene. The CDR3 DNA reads TGTGCCAGCCAAAGGGCAGGGGCGAACACCGGGGAGCTGTTTTTT. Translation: CASQRAGANTGELFF.

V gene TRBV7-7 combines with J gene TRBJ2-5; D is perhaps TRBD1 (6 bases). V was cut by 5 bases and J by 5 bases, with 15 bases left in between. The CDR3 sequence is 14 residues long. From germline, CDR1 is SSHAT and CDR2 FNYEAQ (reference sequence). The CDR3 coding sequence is TGTGCCAGCAGCCAACAGGGACCTCCTGAGACCCAGTACTTC. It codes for CASSQQGPPETQYF.

The CDR3 sequence: CAISESGQSYGYTF. Here the CDR3 DNA reads TGTGCCATCAGTGAGTCTGGACAGAGCTATGGCTACACCTTC. The chain employs TRBV10-3 and TRBJ1-2; perhaps TRBD1 as D (6 bases). This CDR3 is built from 14 residues. V dropped 0 bases and J dropped 4 bases, with 9 bases sitting between them. Looked up from germline, CDR1 is ENHRY and CDR2 is SYGVKD.

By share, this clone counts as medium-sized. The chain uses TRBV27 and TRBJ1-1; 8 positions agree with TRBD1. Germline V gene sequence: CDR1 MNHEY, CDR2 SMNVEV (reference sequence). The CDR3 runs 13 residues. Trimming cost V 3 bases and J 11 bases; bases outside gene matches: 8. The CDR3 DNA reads TGTGCCAGCAGTTTTGGACAGGGTCTAAGGGCTTTCTTT. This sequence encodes CASSFGQGLRAFF.

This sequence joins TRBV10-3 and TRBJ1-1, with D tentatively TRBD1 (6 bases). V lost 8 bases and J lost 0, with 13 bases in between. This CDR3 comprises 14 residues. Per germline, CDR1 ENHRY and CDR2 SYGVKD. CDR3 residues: CAIRQALMNTEAFF. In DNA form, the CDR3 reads TGTGCCATCCGACAGGCCCTCATGAACACTGAAGCTTTCTTT.

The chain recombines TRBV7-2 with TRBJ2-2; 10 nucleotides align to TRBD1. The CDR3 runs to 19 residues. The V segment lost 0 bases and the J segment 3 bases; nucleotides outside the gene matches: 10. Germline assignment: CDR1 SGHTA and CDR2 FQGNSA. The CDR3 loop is CASSLASVRDRGYTGELFF. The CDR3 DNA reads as TGTGCCAGCAGCTTAGCATCAGTCCGGGACAGGGGCTACACCGGGGAGCTGTTTTTT.

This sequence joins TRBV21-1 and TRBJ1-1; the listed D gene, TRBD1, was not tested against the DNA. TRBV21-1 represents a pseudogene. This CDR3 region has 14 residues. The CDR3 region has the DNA TGTGCCAGCAGCAAAGGGGCAGAGAACACTGAAGCTTTCTTT. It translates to CASSKGAENTEAFF.

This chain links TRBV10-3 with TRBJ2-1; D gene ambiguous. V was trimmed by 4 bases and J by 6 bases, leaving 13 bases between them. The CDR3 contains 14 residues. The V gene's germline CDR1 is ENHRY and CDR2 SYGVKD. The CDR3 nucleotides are TGTGCCATCAGTGTGGTTAGCCCTTCCAATGAGCAGTTCTTC. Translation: CAISVVSPSNEQFF.

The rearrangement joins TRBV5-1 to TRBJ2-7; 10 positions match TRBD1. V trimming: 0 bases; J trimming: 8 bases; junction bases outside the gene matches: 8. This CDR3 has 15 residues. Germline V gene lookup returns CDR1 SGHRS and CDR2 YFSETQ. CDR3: CASSLGDRGIIQQYF. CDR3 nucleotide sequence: TGCGCCAGCAGCTTGGGGGACAGGGGAATAATCCAGCAGTACTTC. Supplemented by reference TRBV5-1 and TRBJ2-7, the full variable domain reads KAGVTQTPRYLIKTRGQQVTLSCSPISGHRSVSWYQQTPGQGLQFLFEYFSETQRNKGNFPGRFSGRQFSNSRSEMNVSTLELGDSALYLCASSLGDRGIIQQYFGPGTRLTVT.

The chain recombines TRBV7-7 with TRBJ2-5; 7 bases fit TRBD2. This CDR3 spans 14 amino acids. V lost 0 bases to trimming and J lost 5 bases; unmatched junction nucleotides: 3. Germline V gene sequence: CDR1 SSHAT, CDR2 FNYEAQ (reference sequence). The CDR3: CASSLATAGETQYF. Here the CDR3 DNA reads TGTGCCAGCAGCTTAGCGACAGCGGGGGAGACCCAGTACTTC.

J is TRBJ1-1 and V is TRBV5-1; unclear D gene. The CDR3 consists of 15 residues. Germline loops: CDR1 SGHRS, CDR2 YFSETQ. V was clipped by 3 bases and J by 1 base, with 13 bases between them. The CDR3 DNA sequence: TGCGCCAGCAGCTCCTTTACAGCAACGAACACTGAAGCTTTCTTT. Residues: CASSSFTATNTEAFF.

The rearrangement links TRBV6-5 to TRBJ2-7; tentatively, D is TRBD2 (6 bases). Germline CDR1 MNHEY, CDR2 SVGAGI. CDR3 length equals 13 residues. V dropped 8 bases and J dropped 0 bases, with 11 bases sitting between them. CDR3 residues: CASWDSNSYEQYF. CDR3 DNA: TGTGCCAGCTGGGACTCCAACTCCTACGAGCAGTACTTC.

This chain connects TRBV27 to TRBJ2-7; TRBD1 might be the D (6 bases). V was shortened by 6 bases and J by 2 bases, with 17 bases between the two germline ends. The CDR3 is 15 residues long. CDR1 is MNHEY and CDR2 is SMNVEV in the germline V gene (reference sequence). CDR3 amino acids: CASSLSRTATYEQYF. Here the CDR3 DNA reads TGTGCCAGCAGCCTTTCGAGGACAGCCACCTACGAGCAGTACTTC.

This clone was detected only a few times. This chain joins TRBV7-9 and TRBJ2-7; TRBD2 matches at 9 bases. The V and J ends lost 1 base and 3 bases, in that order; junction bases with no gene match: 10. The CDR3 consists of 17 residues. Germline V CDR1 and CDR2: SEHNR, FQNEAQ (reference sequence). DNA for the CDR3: TGTGCCAGCAGCTTAGGAGTTAGCGGGAGACCATTCTACGAGCAGTACTTC. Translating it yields CASSLGVSGRPFYEQYF.

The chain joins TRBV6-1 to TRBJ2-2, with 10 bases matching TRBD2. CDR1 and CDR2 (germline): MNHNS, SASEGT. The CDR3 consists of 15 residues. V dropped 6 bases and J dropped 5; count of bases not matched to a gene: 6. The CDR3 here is CASRALAGTTGELFF. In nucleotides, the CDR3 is TGTGCCAGCAGGGCACTAGCGGGAACGACCGGGGAGCTGTTTTTT.

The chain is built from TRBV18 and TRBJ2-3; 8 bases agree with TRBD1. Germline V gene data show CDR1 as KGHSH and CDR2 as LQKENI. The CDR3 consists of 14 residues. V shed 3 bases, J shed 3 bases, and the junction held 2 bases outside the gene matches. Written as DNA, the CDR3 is TGTGCCAGCTCACCCGACAGGGGAACAGATACGCAGTATTTT. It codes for CASSPDRGTDTQYF. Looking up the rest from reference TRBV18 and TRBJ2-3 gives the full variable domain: NAGVMQNPRHLVRRRGQEARLRCSPMKGHSHVYWYRQLPEEGLKFMVYLQKENIIDESGMPKERFSAEFPKEGPSILRIQQVVRGDSAAYFCASSPDRGTDTQYFGPGTRLTVL.

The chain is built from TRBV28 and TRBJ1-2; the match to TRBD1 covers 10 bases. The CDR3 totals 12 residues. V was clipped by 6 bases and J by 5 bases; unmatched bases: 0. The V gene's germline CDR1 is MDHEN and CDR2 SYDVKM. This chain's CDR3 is CASRDRGYGYTF. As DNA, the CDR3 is TGTGCCAGCAGGGACAGGGGGTATGGCTACACCTTC.